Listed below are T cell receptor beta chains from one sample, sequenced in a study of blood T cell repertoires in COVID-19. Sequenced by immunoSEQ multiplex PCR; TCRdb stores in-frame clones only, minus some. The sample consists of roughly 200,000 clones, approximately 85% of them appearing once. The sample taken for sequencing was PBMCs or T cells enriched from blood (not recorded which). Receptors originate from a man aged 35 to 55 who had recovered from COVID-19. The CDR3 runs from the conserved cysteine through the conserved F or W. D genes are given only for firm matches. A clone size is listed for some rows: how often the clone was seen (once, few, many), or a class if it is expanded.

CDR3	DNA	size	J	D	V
CSVPTGTDTQYF	TGCAGCGTCCCTACAGGGACAGATACGCAGTATTTT	-	TRBJ2-3	-	TRBV29-1
CASSQDGLAGDPPYEQYF	TGTGCCAGCAGCCAAGATGGACTAGCGGGGGATCCTCCCTACGAGCAGTACTTC	many	TRBJ2-7	TRBD2	TRBV4-2
CSGSSGGGYGYTF	TGCAGCGGTTCTTCAGGGGGCGGCTATGGCTACACCTTC	few	TRBJ1-2	TRBD1	TRBV29-1
CASRSWGRDEKLFF	TGTGCCAGCAGATCTTGGGGGAGGGATGAAAAACTGTTTTTT	-	TRBJ1-4	-	TRBV2
CASSHGDRGLF	TGTGCCAGCAGTCACGGGGACAGGGGGCTCTTC	-	TRBJ2-1	TRBD1	TRBV6-5
CASSSGQGMSTEAFF	TGCGCCAGCAGCTCGGGACAGGGAATGAGCACTGAAGCTTTCTTT	-	TRBJ1-1	TRBD1	TRBV10-2
CATSAGLVEQFF	TGTGCCACCAGTGCCGGGTTGGTTGAGCAGTTCTTC	-	TRBJ2-1	-	TRBV24-1
CASSLKGRTGNTGELFF	TGTGCCAGCAGCCTGAAAGGACGGACGGGAAACACCGGGGAGCTGTTTTTT	-	TRBJ2-2	-	TRBV5-6
CASCADRAISEQYF	TGTGCCAGCTGCGCGGACAGGGCGATTTCCGAGCAGTACTTC	-	TRBJ2-7	TRBD1	TRBV2
CASSYSWMQDGYTF	TGTGCCAGCAGTTACTCTTGGATGCAGGATGGCTACACCTTC	-	TRBJ1-2	-	TRBV6-5
CASSLEGRAYEQYF	TGTGCCAGCAGCTTAGAGGGCAGGGCGTACGAGCAGTACTTC	-	TRBJ2-7	-	TRBV11-2
CASRRQGGDTQYF	TGTGCCAGCCGCCGCCAGGGTGGGGATACGCAGTATTTT	-	TRBJ2-3	-	TRBV9
CASSIYGRDTIYGYTF	TGTGCCAGTAGTATATACGGCCGGGACACCATCTATGGCTACACCTTC	once	TRBJ1-2	-	TRBV19
CASSFLTLSSSGMPYEQYF	TGTGCCAGCAGCTTTCTGACCCTCTCTTCTAGCGGGATGCCCTACGAGCAGTACTTC	-	TRBJ2-7	TRBD2	TRBV7-3
CASSGAAGGIGELFF	TGTGCCAGCAGCGGGGCAGCAGGGGGCATCGGGGAGCTGTTTTTT	-	TRBJ2-2	TRBD1	TRBV5-5
CASSLLSGVETQYF	TGCGCCAGCAGCTTATTATCGGGAGTGGAGACCCAGTACTTC	-	TRBJ2-5	-	TRBV5-1
CAWSPSGVAGKAEQFF	TGTGCCTGGAGCCCTTCGGGGGTAGCGGGAAAAGCTGAGCAGTTCTTC	-	TRBJ2-1	TRBD2	TRBV30
CASSQDGTGGNTIYF	TGTGCCAGCAGCCAAGACGGGACAGGTGGAAACACCATATATTTT	-	TRBJ1-3	TRBD1	TRBV4-2
CSVGESSGNTIYF	TGCAGCGTTGGGGAGAGCTCTGGAAACACCATATATTTT	-	TRBJ1-3	-	TRBV29-1
CASSRSGSSYNEQFF	TGTGCCAGCAGTCGTAGCGGGAGCTCCTACAATGAGCAGTTCTTC	-	TRBJ2-1	TRBD2	TRBV28
CAWSYDRSLKVRNQPQHF	TGTGCCTGGAGTTATGACAGGAGCCTAAAGGTACGCAATCAGCCCCAGCATTTT	-	TRBJ1-5	-	TRBV30
CASSQESDRGILDTQYF	TGTGCCAGCAGCCAAGAATCCGACAGGGGAATACTAGATACGCAGTATTTT	once	TRBJ2-3	TRBD1	TRBV14
CASSPTGGPESLETQYF	TGTGCCAGCAGCCCTACGGGGGGGCCAGAGTCGTTAGAGACCCAGTACTTC	-	TRBJ2-5	TRBD2	TRBV4-2
CASSFWEPGVREKLFF	TGTGCCAGCAGCTTTTGGGAGCCAGGGGTACGGGAAAAACTGTTTTTT	once	TRBJ1-4	-	TRBV7-9
CASSPQQGGTEAFF	TGTGCCAGCAGCCCCCAACAAGGGGGCACTGAAGCTTTCTTT	-	TRBJ1-1	-	TRBV9
CASSQSSLGEQYF	TGTGCCAGCAGCCAGTCTAGCCTTGGCGAGCAGTACTTC	-	TRBJ2-7	-	TRBV14
CASSDTGLPYEQYF	TGCGCCAGCAGTGATACGGGACTCCCCTACGAGCAGTACTTC	-	TRBJ2-7	-	TRBV10-1
CAISTTGPPSYNEQFF	TGTGCCATCAGTACGACAGGGCCTCCCTCCTACAATGAGCAGTTCTTC	-	TRBJ2-1	TRBD1	TRBV10-3
CASSELVNTEAFF	TGTGCCAGCAGTGAACTAGTCAACACTGAAGCTTTCTTT	-	TRBJ1-1	-	TRBV6-1
CASSPDGGREQYF	TGTGCCAGCAGTCCCGACGGGGGTCGCGAGCAGTACTTC	-	TRBJ2-7	-	TRBV7-9
CASIPDGIYEQYF	TGTGCCAGCATCCCGGACGGGATCTACGAGCAGTACTTC	-	TRBJ2-7	-	TRBV5-5
CASSQGDNEQFF	TGTGCCAGCAGCCAGGGTGACAATGAGCAGTTCTTC	once	TRBJ2-1	-	TRBV11-3
CASSYGLTKGESDTEAFF	TGTGCCAGCAGCTACGGTTTGACCAAGGGGGAATCGGACACTGAAGCTTTCTTT	-	TRBJ1-1	-	TRBV5-6
CASSTKLASSTDTQYF	TGTGCCAGCAGCACGAAACTAGCGTCTAGCACAGATACGCAGTATTTT	-	TRBJ2-3	TRBD2	TRBV5-5
CASGGTDRGYGYTF	TGTGCCAGCGGCGGTACTGACAGGGGCTATGGCTACACCTTC	-	TRBJ1-2	TRBD1	TRBV2
CSASEGYEQYF	TGCAGTGCTAGCGAGGGCTACGAGCAGTACTTC	-	TRBJ2-7	-	TRBV20-1
CASSSTLRGAETQYF	TGCGCCAGCAGCTCGACCCTAAGAGGCGCAGAGACCCAGTACTTC	-	TRBJ2-5	-	TRBV5-1
CASSQDSAYGYTF	TGCGCCAGCAGCCAGGACTCTGCTTATGGCTACACCTTC	-	TRBJ1-2	-	TRBV5-1
CAYQDRGNEQFF	TGTGCCTACCAGGACAGGGGCAATGAGCAGTTCTTC	-	TRBJ2-1	TRBD1	TRBV15
CASSSYNQPQHF	TGTGCCAGCAGTTCCTATAATCAGCCCCAGCATTTT	-	TRBJ1-5	-	TRBV27
CASSLILAGVEQYF	TGTGCCAGCAGCCTAATACTAGCGGGGGTTGAGCAGTATTTT	once	TRBJ2-3	TRBD2	TRBV7-6
CASSLVTAVTGGAEAFF	TGCGCCAGCAGCTTGGTGACGGCGGTAACCGGAGGCGCTGAAGCTTTCTTT	-	TRBJ1-1	-	TRBV5-1
CASSPGGSYEQYF	TGTGCCAGCAGCCCGGGAGGTTCCTACGAGCAGTACTTC	once	TRBJ2-7	TRBD2	TRBV11-2
CASSYSSLHEQFF	TGTGCCAGCAGTTACTCCTCCCTTCATGAGCAGTTCTTC	-	TRBJ2-1	-	TRBV6-5
CASSRRGGLGNQPQHF	TGTGCCAGCAGCCGAAGGGGAGGGCTCGGCAATCAGCCCCAGCATTTT	-	TRBJ1-5	-	TRBV2
CAWVGRGVLTEQYF	TGTGCCTGGGTGGGACGGGGGGTTTTGACCGAGCAGTACTTC	once	TRBJ2-7	TRBD2	TRBV30
CAISESFDRRGGNTIYF	TGTGCCATCAGTGAGTCGTTCGACCGTAGAGGGGGAAACACCATATATTTT	-	TRBJ1-3	-	TRBV10-3
CASSQRGTDTQYF	TGTGCCAGCAGCCAGCGGGGCACAGATACGCAGTATTTT	-	TRBJ2-3	-	TRBV3-1/TRBV3-2
CASSLTSIQGARGYTF	TGTGCCAGCAGTTTAACCTCTATACAGGGGGCGCGTGGCTACACCTTC	-	TRBJ1-2	TRBD1	TRBV27
CASSQDFRDTEAFF	TGTGCCAGCAGCCAAGATTTCCGGGACACTGAAGCTTTCTTT	-	TRBJ1-1	-	TRBV3-1/TRBV3-2
CASSQGGGLGQPQHF	TGTGCCAGCAGCCAAGGGGGGGGCTTGGGTCAGCCCCAGCATTTT	-	TRBJ1-5	-	TRBV28
CASSPGQGNQPQHF	TGTGCCAGCAGCCCCGGACAGGGAAATCAGCCCCAGCATTTT	once	TRBJ1-5	TRBD1	TRBV28
CASSYSRVTGELFF	TGTGCCAGCAGTTACTCGAGGGTCACCGGGGAGCTGTTTTTT	-	TRBJ2-2	-	TRBV6-5
CAWFFRTGGTGELFF	TGTGCCTGGTTCTTCCGGACAGGGGGCACCGGGGAGCTGTTTTTT	-	TRBJ2-2	TRBD1	TRBV30
CASSDIQGYTF	TGTGCCAGCAGTGATATCCAGGGCTACACCTTC	once	TRBJ1-2	-	TRBV2
CASSPMGASTEAFF	TGTGCCAGCAGCCCTATGGGAGCCAGCACTGAAGCTTTCTTT	-	TRBJ1-1	-	TRBV11-3
CASSQRQGRTGELFF	TGTGCCAGCAGTCAGAGACAGGGTCGGACCGGGGAGCTGTTTTTT	-	TRBJ2-2	TRBD1	TRBV28
CASSPPIGGTEAFF	TGTGCCAGCAGTCCCCCCATAGGGGGCACTGAAGCTTTCTTT	-	TRBJ1-1	-	TRBV6-5
CASRQGGAFF	TGCGCCAGCAGGCAGGGCGGAGCTTTCTTT	few	TRBJ1-1	-	TRBV10-1
CASTPGGPQETQYF	TGTGCCAGCACTCCCGGGGGACCCCAAGAGACCCAGTACTTC	-	TRBJ2-5	-	TRBV6-1